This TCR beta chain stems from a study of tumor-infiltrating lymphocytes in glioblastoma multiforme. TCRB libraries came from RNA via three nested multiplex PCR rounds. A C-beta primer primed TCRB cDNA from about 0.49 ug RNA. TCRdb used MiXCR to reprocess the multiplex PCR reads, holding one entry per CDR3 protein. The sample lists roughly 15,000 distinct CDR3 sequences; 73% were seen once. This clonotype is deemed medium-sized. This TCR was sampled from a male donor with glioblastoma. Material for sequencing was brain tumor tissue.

The CDR3 nucleotides are TGCAGCGTTGAACTCGCGGGAGGGCCGAATACGCAGTATTTT. Translated, it gives CSVELAGGPNTQYF. J is TRBJ2-3 and V is TRBV29-1, with TRBD2 matching 9 bases. CDR1 is SQVTM and CDR2 is ANQGSEA in the germline V gene. With 2 bases clipped from V and 7 bases from J, the junction kept 7 bases outside the gene matches. This CDR3 has 14 amino acids.